The 28 T cell receptor beta chains below come from one sample, sequenced in a study of CD8 T cells in Susac syndrome. Random-hexamer reverse transcription was applied to roughly 0.5 to 1 ug RNA. One entry per CDR3 protein, called by TCRdb with MiXCR from the immunoSEQ multiplex PCR reads. In the table there are 250,000 to 300,000 distinct CDR3 sequences, 70% to 90% of which are singletons. Sequenced material: CD8+ T cells from PBMCs. The receptor set was obtained from a human donor with multiple sclerosis.

This clonotype came up a few times. V is TRBV7-4 and J is TRBJ2-7, with D maybe TRBD2 (5 bases). CDR3 size: 13 residues. Trimming took off 5 bases at V and 6 bases at J, with 14 bases between the two ends. Germline V gene lookup returns CDR1 SGHVT and CDR2 SQSDAQ. The CDR3 is CASSLEGSGEQYF. As DNA, the CDR3 is TGTGCCAGCAGCCTAGAGGGTTCCGGCGAGCAGTACTTC.

This sequence joins TRBV7-6 and TRBJ2-7; D perhaps matches TRBD2 (6 bases). Germline assignment: CDR1 SGHVS and CDR2 FNYEAQ. CDR3 size: 14 residues. Trimming stripped 1 base from V and 2 bases from J, with 9 bases between. CDR3 sequence (DNA): TGTGCCAGCAGCTTAGGTGGAGGGGCCTACGAGCAGTACTTC. Translation: CASSLGGGAYEQYF.

The genes are TRBV4-2 and TRBJ2-1, with unresolved D. The CDR3 extends over 15 amino acids. The V end lost 3 bases, the J end lost 7 bases, and 16 bases lay between the germline ends. In germline, CDR1 is LGHNA, CDR2 YNFKEQ. The CDR3 loop is CASSQTLRPSNEQFF. The CDR3 DNA is TGTGCCAGCAGCCAGACCTTGCGGCCATCGAATGAGCAGTTCTTC.

This clonotype turned up a few times. The gene calls are TRBV4-1 and TRBJ2-2; the D gene is possibly TRBD1 (6 bases). V was clipped by 2 bases and J by 6 bases, with 19 bases between them. CDR1 MGHRA and CDR2 YSYEKL come from the germline V gene. This CDR3 region has 17 residues. The CDR3 bases are TGCGCCAGCAGCCAACCTGACAGGCCGAGTGTGGCCGGGGAGCTGTTTTTT. This encodes CASSQPDRPSVAGELFF.

The V gene is TRBV7-8, the J gene TRBJ2-5, with D tentatively TRBD1 (6 bases). Germline loops: CDR1 SGHVS, CDR2 FQNEAQ. The CDR3 is 14 residues long. V was cut by 4 bases and J by 3 bases, with 12 bases left in between. CDR3 region: CASSWYRAEETQYF. The CDR3 region has the DNA TGTGCCAGCAGCTGGTACAGGGCCGAAGAGACCCAGTACTTC.

This chain joins TRBV20-1 and TRBJ2-1, with D tentatively TRBD1 (5 bases). Germline V CDR1 and CDR2: DFQATT, SNEGSKA (reference sequence). The CDR3 length is 15 residues. Trimming removed 1 base at V and 4 bases at J, with 14 bases between. CDR3 in amino acids: CSARGPQGPYNEQFF. For the CDR3, the DNA is TGCAGTGCTAGAGGGCCTCAGGGCCCTTACAATGAGCAGTTCTTC.

This clonotype occurred a few times. V is TRBV5-4 and J is TRBJ2-7; 11 nucleotides line up with TRBD2. Germline V CDR1 and CDR2: SGHNT, YYREEE (reference sequence). The V and J ends lost 4 bases and 2 bases, in that order; junction bases with no gene match: 8. The CDR3 length is 16 residues. Here the CDR3 DNA reads TGTGCCAGCAGCGGGATTACTAGCGGGAGAACCTACGAGCAGTACTTC. Translation: CASSGITSGRTYEQYF.

The chain uses TRBV20-1 and TRBJ2-5, with D tentatively TRBD1 (5 bases). This CDR3 has 17 amino acids. CDR1 DFQATT and CDR2 SNEGSKA come from the germline V gene (reference sequence). Trimming took 0 bases from V and 2 from J, leaving 19 bases between them. This CDR3 reads CSARDLSPGKWQETQYF. The CDR3 region has the DNA TGCAGTGCTAGAGATTTGAGCCCAGGGAAATGGCAAGAGACCCAGTACTTC.

V gene TRBV7-9 combines with J gene TRBJ2-5; D not resolved. CDR3 size: 13 residues. Germline V gene data show CDR1 as SEHNR and CDR2 as FQNEAQ (reference sequence). Trimming stripped 4 bases from V and 5 bases from J, with 11 bases between. CDR3 sequence (DNA): TGTGCCAGCAGCTCGATAGTGTGGGAGACCCAGTACTTC. Translating it yields CASSSIVWETQYF.

The chain joins TRBV25-1 to TRBJ2-3, with D tentatively TRBD1 (5 bases). Germline V gives CDR1 MGHDK, CDR2 SYGVNS. Trimming removed 6 bases at V and 2 bases at J, with 21 bases between. This CDR3 has 17 amino acids. The CDR3 DNA reads as TGTGCCAGCAGCGTATCCCGGACAAGTCTGGCCACAGATACGCAGTATTTT. Translation: CASSVSRTSLATDTQYF.

The chain recombines TRBV27 with TRBJ2-7; 10 nucleotides match TRBD1. V lost 2 bases and J lost 2; bases outside the gene matches: 3. The germline gives CDR1 MNHEY, CDR2 SMNVEV (reference sequence). The CDR3 has 15 amino acids. Here the CDR3 reads CASSLRGTGAYEQYF. The CDR3 DNA follows: TGTGCCAGCAGTTTACGAGGGACAGGGGCCTACGAGCAGTACTTC.

The V gene is TRBV20-1, the J gene TRBJ2-7, with D unclear. Germline values: CDR1 DFQATT, CDR2 SNEGSKA (reference sequence). The CDR3 is 15 residues long. V was pared by 6 bases and J by 1 base, with 19 bases between. CDR3 residues: CSARLRALLSYEQYF. In DNA form, the CDR3 reads TGCAGTGCCAGACTCCGGGCCTTACTTTCCTACGAGCAGTACTTC.

This clonotype was counted once. This CDR3 is CASSVAGSGANVLTF. In DNA form, the CDR3 reads TGTGCCAGCAGCGTAGCAGGCTCTGGGGCCAACGTCCTGACTTTC. V is TRBV9 and J is TRBJ2-6; D call uncertain. Germline V gene lookup returns CDR1 SGDLS and CDR2 YYNGEE. The CDR3 spans 15 residues. The V end lost 0 bases, the J end lost 0 bases, and 4 bases lay between the germline ends. Combining the CDR3 with reference TRBV9 and TRBJ2-6 gives the whole variable domain DSGVTQTPKHLITATGQRVTLRCSPRSGDLSVYWYQQSLDQGLQFLIQYYNGEERAKGNILERFSAQQFPDLHSELNLSSLELGDSALYFCASSVAGSGANVLTFGAGSRLTVL.

J is TRBJ2-7 and V is TRBV12-3 or TRBV12-4; the D gene is possibly TRBD2 (6 bases). The CDR3 runs to 12 residues. V was pared by 6 bases and J by 5 bases, with 11 bases between. The CDR3, as DNA: TGTGCCAGCAGCCAACTAGCTGACGAGCAGTACTTC. This encodes CASSQLADEQYF.

This clonotype was counted between two and nine times. The chain combines TRBV7-6 with TRBJ1-1; 8 positions agree with TRBD1. Unmatched junction bases numbered 6, after V lost 5 bases and J lost 4 bases. The germline V gene has CDR1 SGHVS and CDR2 FNYEAQ. This CDR3 has 14 residues. CDR3: CASSPRTGRTEAFF. As DNA, the CDR3 is TGTGCCAGCAGCCCGCGGACAGGGCGCACTGAAGCTTTCTTT.

The rearrangement uses TRBV11-2 and TRBJ2-2, with unresolved D. Germline V lookup: CDR1 SGHAT, CDR2 FQNNGV. The V and J ends lost 4 bases and 6 bases respectively, with 15 bases between them. The CDR3 loop spans 15 amino acids. CDR3 nucleotide sequence: TGTGCCAGCAGCTCGCACGCTGCCCGCGCCGGGGAGCTGTTTTTT. This gives the protein CASSSHAARAGELFF. Full variable domain (rest looked up from reference TRBV11-2 and TRBJ2-2): EAGVAQSPRYKIIEKRQSVAFWCNPISGHATLYWYQQILGQGPKLLIQFQNNGVVDDSQLPKDRFSAERLKGVDSTLKIQPAKLEDSAVYLCASSSHAARAGELFFGEGSRLTVL.

V is TRBV25-1 and J is TRBJ2-5, with D uncertain. Germline lookup yields CDR1 MGHDK and CDR2 SYGVNS. The ends were cut back, 1 base at V and 5 bases at J, with 5 bases in the middle. The CDR3 is 12 residues long. The CDR3 nucleotides are TGTGCCAGCAGTGAATCTTGGGAGACCCAGTACTTC. This encodes CASSESWETQYF. Variable domain in full (rest from reference TRBV25-1 and TRBJ2-5): EADIYQTPRYLVIGTGKKITLECSQTMGHDKMYWYQQDPGMELHLIHYSYGVNSTEKGDLSSESTVSRIRTEHFPLTLESARPSHTSQYLCASSESWETQYFGPGTRLLVL.

The rearrangement joins TRBV7-6 to TRBJ1-2, with D unclear. Per germline, CDR1 SGHVS and CDR2 FNYEAQ. V was cut by 1 base and J by 8 bases, with 17 bases left in between. This CDR3 has 15 amino acids. CDR3 sequence: CASSLESPGDGGYTF. CDR3 nucleotides: TGTGCCAGCAGCTTAGAGTCCCCCGGGGATGGGGGCTACACCTTC.

The rearrangement links TRBV29-1 to TRBJ2-5, with 9 bases that match TRBD2. CDR3 length: 16 residues. With 7 bases clipped from V and 4 bases from J, the junction kept 16 bases outside the gene matches. Germline lookup yields CDR1 SQVTM and CDR2 ANQGSEA. CDR3 nucleotides: TGCAGCGCTGGGGGGTGGTTAGCGGGAGCAGTAGAGACCCAGTACTTC. It specifies CSAGGWLAGAVETQYF.

In its sample, this clonotype was seen once. The CDR3 DNA sequence: TGTGCCTGGAGTGTAGAGACAGATACGCAGTATTTT. Protein: CAWSVETDTQYF. This sequence joins TRBV30 and TRBJ2-3; no definite D call. CDR1 is GTSNPN and CDR2 is SVGIG in the germline V gene (reference sequence). The V gene lost 0 bases and the J gene lost 3 bases, with 4 bases spanning the gap. CDR3 length: 12 residues.

This chain links TRBV6-1 with TRBJ2-1; 7 positions match TRBD2. This CDR3 spans 16 amino acids. Germline lookup yields CDR1 MNHNS and CDR2 SASEGT. V was clipped by 5 bases and J by 4 bases; unmatched bases: 11. CDR3 DNA sequence: TGTGCCAGCAGTACACTGGCGGGAGTAAGATACAATGAGCAGTTCTTC. Translated, it gives CASSTLAGVRYNEQFF.

The sample holds one count of this clonotype. The V and J genes are TRBV5-4 and TRBJ2-3; D is unresolved. Germline V gives CDR1 SGHNT, CDR2 YYREEE (reference sequence). This CDR3 is 16 amino acids long. The V gene lost 0 bases and the J gene lost 5 bases, with 16 bases spanning the gap. The chain's CDR3 is CASSLGFADLQDTQYF. CDR3 bases: TGTGCCAGCAGCTTGGGGTTTGCGGACCTCCAAGATACGCAGTATTTT.

The chain is built from TRBV4-3 and TRBJ1-1; possible D gene TRBD1, 6 bases. Trimming shortened V by 3 bases and J by 3 bases, and 14 bases separated the two germline ends. CDR3 length: 15 residues. CDR1 and CDR2 (germline): LGHNA, YSLEER. The CDR3 nucleotides read TGCGCCAGCAGCCAGGTTTTGGGGGGCCACACTGAAGCTTTCTTT. Translated: CASSQVLGGHTEAFF.

V gene TRBV27 combines with J gene TRBJ2-7; possible D gene TRBD2, 6 bases. CDR3 length: 14 amino acids. V gave up 2 bases and J gave up 4 bases, with 12 bases separating them. Looked up from germline, CDR1 is MNHEY and CDR2 is SMNVEV (reference sequence). CDR3 nucleotides: TGTGCCAGCAGTTTAGACGGGAGTAGGTACGAGCAGTACTTC. This codes for CASSLDGSRYEQYF.

The V gene is TRBV20-1, the J gene TRBJ2-7; D is ambiguous. Per germline, CDR1 DFQATT and CDR2 SNEGSKA (reference sequence). V lost 0 bases to trimming and J lost 0 bases, with 15 bases between them. The length of the CDR3 is 16 residues. This chain's CDR3 is CSARDISGPSSYEQYF. The CDR3, as DNA: TGCAGTGCTAGAGATATTTCCGGGCCCTCCTCCTACGAGCAGTACTTC.

This clonotype appeared once. The V call is TRBV14, the J call TRBJ1-2; TRBD1 aligns across 7 bases. The junction had 18 bases not matched to a gene; V was cut back by 5 bases and J by 0 bases. CDR1 and CDR2 (germline): SGHDN, FVKESK. This CDR3 comprises 19 residues. CDR3 region: CASSYTTGLVFGSNYGYTF. The CDR3 DNA is TGTGCCAGCAGCTATACGACAGGGTTGGTCTTCGGGTCTAACTATGGCTACACCTTC.

This chain uses TRBV29-1 with TRBJ1-1, with 7 bases matching TRBD1. Trimming at V came to 6 bases and at J to 6 bases, leaving 10 bases not matched to a gene. CDR1 and CDR2 (germline): SQVTM, ANQGSEA. The CDR3 loop spans 13 amino acids. In DNA form, the CDR3 reads TGCAGCGTCTTCGGCCGACAGGGTCCTGAAGCTTTCTTT. Translating it yields CSVFGRQGPEAFF.

The rearrangement links TRBV18 to TRBJ2-7, with a weak D call TRBD1 (6 bases). The length of the CDR3 is 15 residues. Trimming took off 2 bases at V and 2 bases at J, with 13 bases between the two ends. The V gene's germline CDR1 is KGHSH and CDR2 LQKENI. The CDR3 DNA reads as TGTGCCAGCTCACCAGACTCAGGGGAACCCTACGAGCAGTACTTC. Translated, it gives CASSPDSGEPYEQYF.